This TCR beta chain was sequenced during a study of shared clonotypes between healthy human individuals (dated by TCRdb to 2019 to 2021). Regarding the complete study: The cohort included three men and a couple of women between 18 and 49 years of age. For each donor, CD4 naive and CD4 memory were each run on three plates, CD8 naive on two plates, and CD8 memory on one plate. Blood TCR repertoires of five healthy adults were deeply sequenced to estimate repertoire size and the extent of clonotype sharing between individuals. Libraries were prepared and TCR repertoires were sequenced by different laboratories using diverse techniques, in order to increase sequencing depth and limit assay-specific biases. Per donor, leukapheresis produced somewhere between about 0.8 and 9 billion PBMCs. Study-wide findings and limitations: Pairwise subsampling led to the expectation that sequencing depth would affect the degree of clonotype sharing among donors. Incomplete sequencing was indicated by rarefaction of sorted-subset datasets, despite the large sequencing depth. Higher generation probabilities were observed for clonotypes shared by all four sorted-subset donors than for non-shared clonotypes. Only blood was sampled, and tissue TCR repertoires likely differ from those in blood. Because the study included a small number of donors, the genetic and exposure-history diversity represented was limited. Naive subsets generally had larger estimated clonotype richness than memory subsets. Across a few donors, approximately 5% of naive CD4, approximately 3.6% of naive CD8, under 2.5% of memory CD4, and 0.4% of memory CD8 clonotypes were shared.

CD8 naive samples consisted of CD45RO-negative cells that were positively selected for CCR7, yielding a CD45RA+CCR7+ population without TemRA cells. The donors were healthy, HIV-negative adults who had no recently reported acute infections or vaccinations. Every donor was a Caucasian adult living in Nashville, Tennessee, USA. After blood collection by leukapheresis, PBMCs were isolated using Ficoll-Histopaque density gradient centrifugation and then cryopreserved in the vapor phase of liquid nitrogen. Analytical flow cytometry was used to check the purity and quantity of every magnetically sorted T cell population. Genomic DNA was isolated from each sorted fraction and quantified by UV absorbance on a Nanodrop 2000c. Of note for this clone: Its antigen specificity is not known. No quality values exist for individual bases; no much larger clone is one base distant.

Using the deep immunoSEQ assay, TCR CDR3 regions were amplified from genomic DNA by multiplex PCR. Extracted genomic DNA from each cell subset was spread evenly across all wells of several immunoSEQ 96-well plates, with each plate serving as a replicate. For sorted subsets, each replicate PCR was loaded with roughly 190 ng genomic DNA, equivalent to 30,000 or so T cell genomes. The purified libraries were quantified using a Qubit 3.0 fluorometer, sized with a Bioanalyzer 2100, and then quantified again using the KAPA Library Quantification kit. Each immunoSEQ 96-well plate was sequenced on its own single-read 150-cycle Illumina NextSeq 550 flow cell. Concerning the study's data processing: Because the immunoSEQ output held only junctional sequences and lacked quality scores, the filtering could not match the filtering applied to full-length reads. Sequences were annotated with PyIR, a Python wrapper for IgBLAST v1.9, using IMGT germline references to assign V/J genes and CDR3. Reads were removed for weak V/J assignments (E-value above 1e-6), missing CDR3, stop codons, out-of-frame junctions, or ambiguous translated residues. A V3J clonotype was defined by an identical inferred V gene, J gene, and CDR3 amino acid sequence. To compute the percentage overlap between repertoires, the number of shared unique clonotypes was divided by the size of the smaller repertoire. Repertoire richness was assessed with RTK rarefaction, the Chao1 estimator, and Recon v2.1 estimates of unobserved clonotypes. Generation probabilities for all TCRbeta clonotypes obtained by the gDNA method from a handful of donors were computed using OLGA. TCRdb mirrors the immuneACCESS table, restricted to in-frame sequences. Some clones are absent from its copies; in checked studies, under half trace to an unresolved V gene, and the reason for the others is unknown. The DNA was the basis for D and trimming; V, J and clone size are from that table. Within this sample are some 2,100,000 clones, with about 93% of them counted one time only. The ten largest clones capture about 1.5% of the sample.

Sequenced: naive CD8+ T cells from PBMCs. The cell subset or site label of this sample denotes: CD45RA+CCR7+. This clonotype was sampled from a man between 18 and 35 years old in good health. Some clones in this sample may be carry-over from other donors' samples.

The sequenced DNA is TGTGCCAGCAGCTCCACTAGCGGGACGATTTCCGGGGAGCTGTTTTTT. It specifies CASSSTSGTISGELFF. The V and J segments used are TRBV11-2 and TRBJ2-2; TRBD2 lines up with 10 middle nucleotides. CDR1 SGHAT and CDR2 FQNNGV were looked up in the germline V gene. The CDR3, from cysteine to phenylalanine, totals 16 residues. Only CDR3 DNA remains: 48 bases, in frame from the first base. After removal of 4 bases from V and 6 bases from J, the junction retains 8 bases not matched to a gene.